Each of the 6 T cell receptor beta chains below was sequenced from the same sample in a study of blood T cell repertoires in COVID-19. The repertoire was sequenced with immunoSEQ multiplex PCR; TCRdb's copy has only in-frame clones and lacks some. The top ten clones hold about 5.7% of a sample with about 150,000 clones, 87% of them seen once. Specimen: peripheral blood. All receptors derive from a man older than 75 with acute or convalescent COVID-19.

This sequence joins TRBV19 and TRBJ1-5, with TRBD1 matching 9 bases. The CDR3 has 17 residues. Germline loops: CDR1 LNHDA, CDR2 SQIVND (reference sequence). V was pared by 7 bases and J by 1 base, with 11 bases of the junction left unmatched. The CDR3 DNA reads TGTGCCAGTACCCTAAGGACAGGGGTTAGCAGCAATCAGCCCCAGCATTTT. Translating gives CASTLRTGVSSNQPQHF. Complete variable domain (other parts from reference TRBV19 and TRBJ1-5): DGGITQSPKYLFRKEGQNVTLSCEQNLNHDAMYWYRQDPGQGLRLIYYSQIVNDFQKGDIAEGYSVSREKKESFPLTVTSAQKNPTAFYLCASTLRTGVSSNQPQHFGDGTRLSIL.

The chain couples TRBV30 to TRBJ1-2; D perhaps matches TRBD1 (6 bases). CDR1 is GTSNPN, CDR2 SVGIG, per germline (reference sequence). Trimming left V 0 bases short and J 2 bases short, with 10 bases between. This CDR3 contains 14 residues. The CDR3 region is CAWSVPGQNYGYTF. CDR3 coding DNA: TGTGCCTGGAGTGTACCCGGACAGAACTATGGCTACACCTTC. The full variable domain, rest sourced from reference TRBV30 and TRBJ1-2, is SQTIHQWPATLVQPVGSPLSLECTVEGTSNPNLYWYRQAAGRGLQLLFYSVGIGQISSEVPQNLSASRPQDRQFILSSKKLLLSDSGFYLCAWSVPGQNYGYTFGSGTRLTVV.

The CDR3 is CASSLGAGGPATQYF. The DNA for the CDR3 is TGTGCCAGCAGCTTAGGGGCGGGGGGCCCGGCTACGCAGTATTTT. The chain links TRBV7-9 to TRBJ2-3; 8 bases match TRBD2. The CDR3 has 15 residues. The ends lost 1 base at V and 8 bases at J; junction bases unmatched: 8. Germline V gene lookup returns CDR1 SEHNR and CDR2 FQNEAQ (reference sequence).

CDR3: CSASRQGAVGYTF. CDR3 nucleotide sequence: TGCAGTGCTAGTAGACAGGGGGCGGTTGGCTACACCTTC. The chain has TRBV20-1 and TRBJ1-2; 10 bases are a match to TRBD1. The CDR3 runs to 13 residues. Germline V gene data show CDR1 as DFQATT and CDR2 as SNEGSKA (reference sequence). V was clipped by 3 bases and J by 7 bases; unmatched bases: 5.

The J gene is TRBJ1-1, the V gene TRBV29-1; D not resolved. Germline CDR1 SQVTM, CDR2 ANQGSEA. The CDR3 is made up of 9 amino acids. The V end was cut by 3 bases, the J end by 10 bases, with 6 bases between. The CDR3 sequence is CSVEYRAFF. CDR3 sequence (DNA): TGCAGCGTTGAGTATCGAGCTTTCTTT.

V is TRBV5-4 and J is TRBJ1-3; maybe TRBD1 (5 bases). This CDR3 region has 13 residues. Germline loops: CDR1 SGHNT, CDR2 YYREEE (reference sequence). V was pared by 6 bases and J by 1 base, with 8 bases between. CDR3 coding DNA: TGTGCCAGCAAGCAGGGATCTGGAAACACCATATATTTT. Protein product: CASKQGSGNTIYF.